A selection of T cell receptor beta chains follows, all from one sample in a study of CD8+CD57+ T cells in acquired aplastic anemia. TCRdb itself ran the reads through MiXCR, one entry per CDR3 protein. The sample shows about 470,000 distinct CDR3 sequences, under 40% of them seen only once. The source material was sorted CD4+, CD8+, or CD8+CD57+ T cells (not recorded which) from PBMCs. These receptors were obtained from a human donor with aplastic anemia. The CDR3 runs from the conserved cysteine through the conserved F or W. D genes are given only for firm matches. Expanded clones get a size class; other rows say once, few or many, or leave the size out.

j_call: TRBJ2-1
cdr3_length: 15
clone_size: few
d_call: -
v_call: TRBV7-2
cdr3_aa: CASSLDVGSYNEQFF
cdr3_nt: TGTGCCAGCAGCTTAGATGTCGGGAGTTACAATGAGCAGTTCTTC

j_call: TRBJ1-3
cdr3_length: 16
clone_size: -
d_call: TRBD1
v_call: TRBV5-1
cdr3_aa: CASSFTGTDSGNTIYF
cdr3_nt: TGCGCCAGCAGCTTCACCGGGACAGACTCTGGAAACACCATATATTTT

j_call: TRBJ1-5
cdr3_length: 15
clone_size: -
d_call: -
v_call: TRBV5-6
cdr3_aa: CASSLFVGGNQPQHF
cdr3_nt: TGTGCCAGCAGCTTGTTCGTGGGCGGCAATCAGCCCCAGCATTTT

j_call: TRBJ1-1
cdr3_length: 18
clone_size: -
d_call: -
v_call: TRBV7-3
cdr3_aa: CASSLSPHPGPKNTEAFF
cdr3_nt: TGTGCCAGCAGCTTAAGCCCCCACCCGGGACCGAAAAACACTGAAGCTTTCTTT

j_call: TRBJ2-7
cdr3_length: 13
clone_size: few
d_call: -
v_call: TRBV5-6
cdr3_aa: CASSAYDSYEQYF
cdr3_nt: TGTGCCAGCAGCGCGTATGATTCCTACGAGCAGTACTTC

j_call: TRBJ1-1
cdr3_length: 14
clone_size: -
d_call: -
v_call: TRBV5-1
cdr3_aa: CASSLSTGNTEAFF
cdr3_nt: TGCGCCAGCAGCTTGTCTACAGGGAACACTGAAGCTTTCTTT

j_call: TRBJ2-5
cdr3_length: 16
clone_size: many
d_call: -
v_call: TRBV15
cdr3_aa: CATSRDYPAQPETQYF
cdr3_nt: TGTGCCACCAGCAGAGATTATCCCGCCCAACCGGAGACCCAGTACTTC

j_call: TRBJ1-1
cdr3_length: 16
clone_size: many
d_call: TRBD1
v_call: TRBV11-1
cdr3_aa: CASSLAGTGGKTEAFF
cdr3_nt: TGTGCCAGCAGCTTAGCGGGGACAGGGGGCAAGACTGAAGCTTTCTTT

j_call: TRBJ1-6
cdr3_length: 14
clone_size: many
d_call: -
v_call: TRBV20-1
cdr3_aa: CSAQDAPLNSPLHF
cdr3_nt: TGCAGTGCCCAAGATGCCCCTCTTAATTCACCCCTCCACTTT

j_call: TRBJ2-2
cdr3_length: 12
clone_size: many
d_call: -
v_call: TRBV7-3
cdr3_aa: CASSFTAGELFF
cdr3_nt: TGTGCCAGCAGCTTCACAGCCGGGGAGCTGTTTTTT

j_call: TRBJ2-5
cdr3_length: 15
clone_size: few
d_call: -
v_call: TRBV10-3
cdr3_aa: CASPHRDTSEETQYF
cdr3_nt: TGTGCCAGCCCGCACCGGGACACCAGTGAGGAGACCCAGTACTTC

j_call: TRBJ2-1
cdr3_length: 14
clone_size: -
d_call: TRBD2
v_call: TRBV29-1
cdr3_aa: CSVVERGGYNEQFF
cdr3_nt: TGCAGCGTAGTCGAGCGGGGAGGGTACAATGAGCAGTTCTTC

j_call: TRBJ1-2
cdr3_length: 13
clone_size: many
d_call: -
v_call: TRBV20-1
cdr3_aa: CSAPGVLNYGYTF
cdr3_nt: TGCAGTGCTCCAGGGGTTTTGAACTATGGCTACACCTTC

j_call: TRBJ2-1
cdr3_length: 15
clone_size: -
d_call: TRBD2
v_call: TRBV11-1
cdr3_aa: CASSLPQRGGHEQFF
cdr3_nt: TGTGCCAGCAGCTTACCCCAGCGGGGGGGCCATGAGCAGTTCTTC

j_call: TRBJ1-2
cdr3_length: 14
clone_size: many
d_call: TRBD1
v_call: TRBV5-5
cdr3_aa: CASSPGTGHYGYTF
cdr3_nt: TGTGCCAGCAGCCCCGGGACAGGTCACTATGGCTACACCTTC

j_call: TRBJ1-6
cdr3_length: 13
clone_size: few
d_call: -
v_call: TRBV3-1
cdr3_aa: CASSQDRGHGYHF
cdr3_nt: TGTGCCAGCAGCCAAGATCGCGGGCACGGTTACCACTTT

j_call: TRBJ1-4
cdr3_length: 15
clone_size: -
d_call: -
v_call: TRBV7-3
cdr3_aa: CASSSRGQPNEKLFF
cdr3_nt: TGTGCCAGCAGCTCCCGTGGACAGCCAAATGAAAAACTGTTTTTT

j_call: TRBJ1-5
cdr3_length: 15
clone_size: many
d_call: TRBD1
v_call: TRBV14
cdr3_aa: CASSQGDRGNQPQHF
cdr3_nt: TGTGCCAGCAGCCAGGGTGACAGGGGCAATCAGCCCCAGCATTTT

j_call: TRBJ1-2
cdr3_length: 14
clone_size: -
d_call: -
v_call: TRBV3-1
cdr3_aa: CASSQDGETYGYTF
cdr3_nt: TGTGCCAGCAGCCAAGATGGAGAAACCTATGGCTACACCTTC

j_call: TRBJ1-2
cdr3_length: 14
clone_size: few
d_call: -
v_call: TRBV19
cdr3_aa: CASSVATGSSGYTF
cdr3_nt: TGTGCCAGTAGTGTGGCCACAGGGAGTTCTGGCTACACCTTC

j_call: TRBJ1-5
cdr3_length: 12
clone_size: many
d_call: -
v_call: TRBV20-1
cdr3_aa: CSARVQGQPQHF
cdr3_nt: TGCAGTGCTAGAGTTCAGGGTCAGCCCCAGCATTTT

j_call: TRBJ2-7
cdr3_length: 16
clone_size: few
d_call: TRBD2
v_call: TRBV27
cdr3_aa: CASSSGTPNLSYEQYF
cdr3_nt: TGTGCCAGCAGTAGCGGGACCCCAAACCTCTCCTACGAGCAGTACTTC

j_call: TRBJ1-1
cdr3_length: 15
clone_size: few
d_call: -
v_call: TRBV7-3
cdr3_aa: CASSLGGARGTEAFF
cdr3_nt: TGTGCCAGCAGCTTAGGTGGGGCAAGGGGCACTGAAGCTTTCTTT

j_call: TRBJ2-5
cdr3_length: 11
clone_size: many
d_call: -
v_call: TRBV25-1
cdr3_aa: CASSEGRTQYF
cdr3_nt: TGTGCCAGCAGTGAGGGTCGGACCCAGTACTTC

j_call: TRBJ2-1
cdr3_length: 16
clone_size: few
d_call: -
v_call: TRBV2
cdr3_aa: CASSVLGSWSYNEQFF
cdr3_nt: TGTGCCAGCAGTGTCCTGGGGTCGTGGTCCTACAATGAGCAGTTCTTC

j_call: TRBJ1-4
cdr3_length: 12
clone_size: -
d_call: -
v_call: TRBV10-3
cdr3_aa: CAISDLGEKLFF
cdr3_nt: TGTGCCATCAGTGATCTAGGTGAAAAACTGTTTTTT

j_call: TRBJ2-7
cdr3_length: 13
clone_size: few
d_call: -
v_call: TRBV4-2
cdr3_aa: CASSQAGPNEQYF
cdr3_nt: TGTGCCAGCAGCCAAGCGGGACCTAACGAGCAGTACTTC

j_call: TRBJ2-7
cdr3_length: 14
clone_size: -
d_call: TRBD1
v_call: TRBV5-1
cdr3_aa: CASTAGGSSYEQYF
cdr3_nt: TGCGCCAGCACCGCAGGGGGAAGCTCCTACGAGCAGTACTTC

j_call: TRBJ2-7
cdr3_length: 13
clone_size: -
d_call: -
v_call: TRBV5-1
cdr3_aa: CASSLEGRYEQYF
cdr3_nt: TGCGCCAGCAGCTTGGAAGGGCGCTACGAGCAGTACTTC

j_call: TRBJ1-2
cdr3_length: 15
clone_size: few
d_call: TRBD1
v_call: TRBV7-9
cdr3_aa: CAGSQPGTGIKGYTF
cdr3_nt: TGTGCCGGCAGCCAACCGGGGACAGGGATTAAAGGCTACACCTTC

j_call: TRBJ1-2
cdr3_length: 14
clone_size: -
d_call: -
v_call: TRBV9
cdr3_aa: CASSFGRENYGYTF
cdr3_nt: TGTGCCAGCAGTTTTGGACGAGAAAACTATGGCTACACCTTC

j_call: TRBJ1-2
cdr3_length: 13
clone_size: many
d_call: -
v_call: TRBV12-3/TRBV12-4
cdr3_aa: CASSYGPREGYTF
cdr3_nt: TGTGCCAGCAGTTACGGGCCCCGTGAGGGCTACACCTTC

j_call: TRBJ2-3
cdr3_length: 13
clone_size: -
d_call: TRBD2
v_call: TRBV20-1
cdr3_aa: CSVLAGATDTQYF
cdr3_nt: TGCAGTGTTCTAGCGGGAGCCACAGATACGCAGTATTTT

j_call: TRBJ2-7
cdr3_length: 16
clone_size: -
d_call: TRBD2
v_call: TRBV20-1
cdr3_aa: CSASPRDTSGYYEQYF
cdr3_nt: TGCAGTGCTAGCCCACGGGACACTAGCGGGTACTACGAGCAGTACTTC

j_call: TRBJ2-4
cdr3_length: 17
clone_size: few
d_call: TRBD1
v_call: TRBV7-8
cdr3_aa: CASSPGTGGVGKNIQYF
cdr3_nt: TGTGCCAGCAGCCCGGGGACAGGGGGCGTGGGCAAAAACATTCAGTACTTC

j_call: TRBJ1-1
cdr3_length: 15
clone_size: many
d_call: TRBD1
v_call: TRBV10-3
cdr3_aa: CAIRERQGSYTEAFF
cdr3_nt: TGTGCCATCAGAGAACGACAGGGAAGCTACACTGAAGCTTTCTTT

j_call: TRBJ1-6
cdr3_length: 16
clone_size: many
d_call: TRBD1
v_call: TRBV20-1
cdr3_aa: CSARGQGAAYNSPLHF
cdr3_nt: TGCAGTGCTAGGGGACAGGGGGCCGCCTATAATTCACCCCTCCACTTT

j_call: TRBJ2-4
cdr3_length: 15
clone_size: once
d_call: TRBD2
v_call: TRBV13
cdr3_aa: CASSLSGGARNIQYF
cdr3_nt: TGTGCCAGCAGCCTTAGCGGGGGGGCGAGAAACATTCAGTACTTC

j_call: TRBJ2-1
cdr3_length: 15
clone_size: -
d_call: -
v_call: TRBV12-3/TRBV12-4
cdr3_aa: CASSLKSSSYNEQFF
cdr3_nt: TGTGCCAGCAGCTTGAAGTCTAGCTCCTACAATGAGCAGTTCTTC

j_call: TRBJ2-7
cdr3_length: 15
clone_size: many
d_call: TRBD1
v_call: TRBV10-2
cdr3_aa: CASSEDRASSCEQYF
cdr3_nt: TGCGCCAGCAGTGAGGACAGGGCGAGCTCCTGCGAGCAGTACTTC

j_call: TRBJ1-5
cdr3_length: 16
clone_size: many
d_call: -
v_call: TRBV19
cdr3_aa: CASSTIRTASNQPQHF
cdr3_nt: TGTGCCAGTAGTACCATACGGACGGCCTCCAATCAGCCCCAGCATTTT

j_call: TRBJ1-3
cdr3_length: 15
clone_size: few
d_call: -
v_call: TRBV6-1
cdr3_aa: CASIHTGFSGNTIYF
cdr3_nt: TGTGCCAGCATCCATACAGGGTTCTCTGGAAACACCATATATTTT

j_call: TRBJ1-2
cdr3_length: 18
clone_size: -
d_call: -
v_call: TRBV2
cdr3_aa: CASTSTDRPNYMAGGYTF
cdr3_nt: TGTGCCAGCACCTCCACCGACAGGCCTAATTATATGGCAGGGGGCTACACCTTC

j_call: TRBJ2-2
cdr3_length: 16
clone_size: few
d_call: TRBD1
v_call: TRBV5-1
cdr3_aa: CASSFKGTGDGGELFF
cdr3_nt: TGCGCCAGCAGCTTCAAGGGGACAGGGGACGGCGGGGAGCTGTTTTTT

j_call: TRBJ1-5
cdr3_length: 12
clone_size: -
d_call: TRBD1
v_call: TRBV20-1
cdr3_aa: CSARQGAQPQHF
cdr3_nt: TGCAGTGCTAGGCAGGGGGCACAGCCCCAGCATTTT

j_call: TRBJ1-1
cdr3_length: 15
clone_size: many
d_call: -
v_call: TRBV19
cdr3_aa: CASSPREGLNTEAFF
cdr3_nt: TGTGCCAGTAGTCCTAGGGAAGGGTTGAACACTGAAGCTTTCTTT

j_call: TRBJ2-7
cdr3_length: 15
clone_size: many
d_call: -
v_call: TRBV7-9
cdr3_aa: CASSLGSGIHYEQYF
cdr3_nt: TGTGCCAGCAGCTTAGGCTCAGGGATACACTACGAGCAGTACTTC

j_call: TRBJ2-1
cdr3_length: 16
clone_size: -
d_call: -
v_call: TRBV20-1
cdr3_aa: CSATVTRLSVGYEQFF
cdr3_nt: TGCAGTGCCACGGTTACAAGACTGAGCGTTGGCTATGAGCAGTTCTTC

j_call: TRBJ1-1
cdr3_length: 13
clone_size: few
d_call: -
v_call: TRBV20-1
cdr3_aa: CSASRTANTEAFF
cdr3_nt: TGCAGTGCTTCCCGGACAGCTAACACTGAAGCTTTCTTT

j_call: TRBJ1-5
cdr3_length: 14
clone_size: many
d_call: -
v_call: TRBV2
cdr3_aa: CASSVEAVNQPQHF
cdr3_nt: TGTGCCAGCAGTGTGGAGGCGGTCAATCAGCCCCAGCATTTT

j_call: TRBJ2-1
cdr3_length: 14
clone_size: -
d_call: -
v_call: TRBV25-1
cdr3_aa: CASSETLSYNEQFF
cdr3_nt: TGTGCCAGCAGTGAAACGCTCTCCTACAATGAGCAGTTCTTC

j_call: TRBJ2-7
cdr3_length: 13
clone_size: many
d_call: -
v_call: TRBV7-8
cdr3_aa: CASSPLALGEQYF
cdr3_nt: TGTGCCAGCAGCCCCCTTGCTTTAGGCGAGCAGTACTTC

j_call: TRBJ1-2
cdr3_length: 12
clone_size: many
d_call: -
v_call: TRBV12-3/TRBV12-4
cdr3_aa: CASSGQRNGYTF
cdr3_nt: TGTGCCAGCAGCGGGCAGAGAAATGGCTACACCTTC

j_call: TRBJ1-6
cdr3_length: 14
clone_size: -
d_call: -
v_call: TRBV7-9
cdr3_aa: CATSRDRWESPLHF
cdr3_nt: TGTGCCACCAGCAGAGATCGCTGGGAATCACCCCTCCATTTT

j_call: TRBJ2-1
cdr3_length: 16
clone_size: few
d_call: TRBD1
v_call: TRBV7-2
cdr3_aa: CASSSGPGTGNNEQFF
cdr3_nt: TGTGCCAGCAGCTCTGGTCCCGGGACAGGGAACAATGAGCAGTTCTTC

j_call: TRBJ2-7
cdr3_length: 15
clone_size: many
d_call: -
v_call: TRBV7-2
cdr3_aa: CASSAKTGNSYEQYF
cdr3_nt: TGTGCCAGCAGCGCCAAGACAGGAAACTCCTACGAGCAGTACTTC

j_call: TRBJ1-4
cdr3_length: 15
clone_size: many
d_call: -
v_call: TRBV19
cdr3_aa: CASSIGGVTNEKLFF
cdr3_nt: TGTGCCAGTAGCATTGGCGGCGTGACTAATGAAAAACTGTTTTTT

j_call: TRBJ2-3
cdr3_length: 13
clone_size: once
d_call: -
v_call: TRBV7-3
cdr3_aa: CASSWRGTDTQYF
cdr3_nt: TGTGCCAGCAGCTGGCGGGGCACAGATACGCAGTATTTT

j_call: TRBJ2-7
cdr3_length: 12
clone_size: few
d_call: -
v_call: TRBV7-4
cdr3_aa: CASSLYSYEQYF
cdr3_nt: TGTGCCAGCAGCCTATACTCCTACGAGCAGTACTTC

j_call: TRBJ2-1
cdr3_length: 16
clone_size: -
d_call: -
v_call: TRBV20-1
cdr3_aa: CSARGSTRPSYNEQFF
cdr3_nt: TGCAGTGCTAGAGGATCGACTAGGCCATCCTACAATGAGCAGTTCTTC